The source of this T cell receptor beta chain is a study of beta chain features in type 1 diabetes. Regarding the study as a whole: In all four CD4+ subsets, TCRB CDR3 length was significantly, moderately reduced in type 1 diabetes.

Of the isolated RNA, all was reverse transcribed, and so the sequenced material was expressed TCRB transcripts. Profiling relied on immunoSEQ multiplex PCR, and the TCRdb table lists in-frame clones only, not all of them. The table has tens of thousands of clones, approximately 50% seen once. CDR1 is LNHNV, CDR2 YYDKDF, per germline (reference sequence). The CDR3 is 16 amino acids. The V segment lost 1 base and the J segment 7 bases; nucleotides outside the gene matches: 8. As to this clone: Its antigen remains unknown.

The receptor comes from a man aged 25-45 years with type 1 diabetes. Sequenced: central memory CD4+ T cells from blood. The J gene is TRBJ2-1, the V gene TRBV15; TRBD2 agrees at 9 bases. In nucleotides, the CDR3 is TGTGCCACCAGCAGAGGAGGTAGCGGGAGTAATAATGAGCAGTTCTTC. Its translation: CATSRGGSGSNNEQFF.